This T cell receptor (beta chain) appears in the sequencing data of a study of shared clonotypes between healthy human individuals. Positively selected for CCR7, the CD45RO-negative cells used as naive CD8 cells excluded terminally differentiated effector memory CD45RA+ cells. Each donor was a Caucasian adult residing in Nashville, Tennessee. Some clones are missing from TCRdb's copy, which holds only in-frame ones; the method was immunoSEQ multiplex PCR. The sample carries around 2,000,000 clones, about 95% recorded once. Sequencing input: naive CD8+ T cells sorted from blood. This TCR was sampled from a man between 18 and 29 years old in good health.

The CDR3 loop is CASSLTGGFVYSNQPQHF. In DNA form, the CDR3 reads TGTGCCAGCAGCTTAACAGGGGGCTTTGTTTATAGCAATCAGCCCCAGCATTTT. The rearrangement links TRBV7-2 to TRBJ1-5, with 9 nucleotides matching TRBD1. This CDR3 has 18 amino acids. With V trimmed by 2 bases and J by 0 bases, 8 bases remained unmatched. CDR1 is SGHTA, CDR2 FQGNSA, per germline. Supplemented by reference TRBV7-2 and TRBJ1-5, the full variable domain reads GAGVSQSPSNKVTEKGKDVELRCDPISGHTALYWYRQSLGQGLEFLIYFQGNSAPDKSGLPSDRFSAERTGGSVSTLTIQRTQQEDSAVYLCASSLTGGFVYSNQPQHFGDGTRLSIL.